This T cell receptor (beta chain) was found in a study of brain T cells in children with intractable seizures. V lost 2 bases and J 5 bases, leaving 12 bases between the germline ends. CDR3 length equals 14 residues. Looked up from germline, CDR1 is KGHSH and CDR2 is LQKENI. As to time point: blood from clinic visit 5 months post-surgery; TSC patient then seizure free. Surgery cases with the highest brain T cell transcript signatures were chosen for sequencing. Study conclusions and caveats: Viral specificity was inferred only from CDR3 similarity; HCMV serostatus was unknown. Absence of clones before surgery may stem from lower sequencing depth.

Turning to this clone: As yet, its antigen is unknown.

Only in-frame clones appear in the TCRdb table, and some are missing; sequencing was by immunoSEQ multiplex PCR. Among about 340,000 clones listed, 93% were seen once. The TCR originated in a boy younger than two with tuberous sclerosis and intractable seizures. The chain combines TRBV18 with TRBJ1-2, with D unclear. Sequencing was performed on peripheral blood, taken 4 to 5 months after surgery. CDR3 protein: CASSPGVRYYGYTF. Written as DNA, the CDR3 is TGTGCCAGCTCACCAGGGGTTCGTTATTATGGCTACACCTTC.